This T cell receptor (beta chain) was found in a study of blood T cell repertoires in COVID-19. Clones were sequenced by immunoSEQ multiplex PCR, and TCRdb holds only the in-frame ones, with some missing. The data contain 250,000 to 300,000 clones, approximately 89% of them seen just once; the ten biggest clones take up roughly 1.9%. Those who participated ranged in age from about 18 to 89 years and resided in 20 to 25 US areas. The CDR3 is 14 amino acids. The V and J ends lost 3 bases and 3 bases, in that order; junction bases with no gene match: 5. Germline lookup yields CDR1 KGHSH and CDR2 LQKENI.

The clonotype was recovered from a woman aged 60-75 years who had recovered from COVID-19. The sequenced material came from PBMCs or T cells enriched from blood (not recorded which). The genes are TRBV18 and TRBJ2-7; 7 nucleotides agree with TRBD1. CDR3: CASSPSWDSYEQYF. DNA for the CDR3: TGTGCCAGCTCACCGAGCTGGGACAGCTACGAGCAGTACTTC.